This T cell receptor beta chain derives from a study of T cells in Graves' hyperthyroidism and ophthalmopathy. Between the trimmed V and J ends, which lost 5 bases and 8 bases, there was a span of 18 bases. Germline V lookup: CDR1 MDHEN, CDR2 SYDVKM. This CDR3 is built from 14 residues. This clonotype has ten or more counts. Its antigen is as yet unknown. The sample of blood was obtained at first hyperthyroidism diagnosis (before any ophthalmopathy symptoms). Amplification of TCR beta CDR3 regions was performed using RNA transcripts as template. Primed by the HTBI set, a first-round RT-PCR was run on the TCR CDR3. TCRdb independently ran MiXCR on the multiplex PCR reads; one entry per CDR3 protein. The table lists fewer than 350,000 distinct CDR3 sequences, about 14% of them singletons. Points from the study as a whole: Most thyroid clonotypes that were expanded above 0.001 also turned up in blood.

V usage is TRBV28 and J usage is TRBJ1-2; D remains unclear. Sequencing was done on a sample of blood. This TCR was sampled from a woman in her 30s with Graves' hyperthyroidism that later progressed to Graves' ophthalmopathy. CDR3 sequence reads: CASSPGPSSGGYTF. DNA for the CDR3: TGTGCCAGCAGTCCGGGCCCTTCCTCGGGAGGCTACACCTTC.